This T cell receptor (beta chain) was retrieved from a study of identical twins. The CDR3 length is 13 residues. The germline V gene encodes CDR1 DFQATT and CDR2 SNEGSKA (reference sequence). Trimming removed 5 bases from V and 4 bases from J, with 9 bases in between. cDNA carried unique molecular identifiers, and a universal primer site was added by template switching. TCRdb re-analysed the 5' RACE reads in MiXCR, keeping a single row per CDR3 protein. The data show some 500,000 distinct CDR3 sequences, 14% seen once. This clonotype was counted a few times. Its antigen is not known. Study results and caveats: Within beta out-of-frame sequences, the excess sharing observed between twins was weaker.

The sample was also linked to a second study, of yellow fever vaccine responses in identical twins.

The clonotype was recovered from a woman between 18 and 30 years old in good health. V usage is TRBV20-1 and J usage is TRBJ1-6; D not certain. Sequenced material: CD4+ T cells sorted from blood. CDR3 bases: TGCAGTGCTGCCCGGGAGTATAATTCACCCCTCCACTTT. It is translated as CSAAREYNSPLHF.